This entry lists 25 T cell receptor beta chains sequenced from one sample in a study of T cell clonality in common variable immunodeficiency. TCRdb's table, derived via immunoSEQ multiplex PCR, lists solely in-frame clones and lacks some. The sample shows roughly 79,000 clones, none of them appearing just once. Sequencing was done on a sample of peripheral blood mononuclear cells. The receptors here all came from a person aged 18 to 75 in good health.

This clone was recorded at least ten times. The CDR3 is cut off 3 residues early in the read; its end comes from the germline J gene. The chain uses TRBV5-6 and TRBJ2-6; perhaps TRBD1 as D (5 bases). Germline V gene sequence: CDR1 SGHDT, CDR2 YYEEEE. V dropped 4 bases and J dropped 0 bases, with 8 bases sitting between them. The CDR3 is 15 residues long. The part of the CDR3 DNA that was read is TGTGCCAGCAGCCGACAGTCCTCTGGGGCCAACGTC. It yields the protein CASSRQSSGANV. The full CDR3 protein reads CASSRQSSGANVLTF.

This clone was recorded at least ten times. The read terminates 3 residues before the CDR3 end, so the remaining end is supplied by the germline J gene. V usage is TRBV6-1 and J usage is TRBJ2-1; TRBD2 matches at 7 bases. Trimming cost V 4 bases and J 3 bases; bases outside gene matches: 6. Germline lookup yields CDR1 MNHNS and CDR2 SASEGT. The CDR3 sequence is 15 residues long. CDR3 amino acids: CASSALALNYNEQFF. CDR3 DNA, as far as it was read: TGTGCCAGCAGTGCACTAGCGCTTAACTACAATGAG.

There are many counts of this clone. The read terminates 3 residues ahead of where the CDR3 ends, so the germline J gene completes it. The rearrangement links TRBV12-3 or TRBV12-4 to TRBJ2-7, with 9 bases lining up with TRBD1. CDR3 length equals 17 residues. V dropped 3 bases and J dropped 5; count of bases not matched to a gene: 14. CDR3 DNA (partial): TGTGCCAGCAGTTTTCGATCCTCCGGGACAGGGTTCCACGAG. This translates into CASSFRSSGTGFHE. The entire CDR3 protein reads CASSFRSSGTGFHEQYF.

The table lists this clone with many counts. This CDR3 reads CASSVTGDTQYF. The sequenced CDR3 bases are TGCGCCAGCAGCGTGACGGGGGATACG. The chain employs TRBV5-1 and TRBJ2-3, with a tentative D call TRBD2 (5 bases). From the germline J gene comes the end of the CDR3, since the read stops 3 residues before it. Trimming pared 4 bases from V and 6 bases from J, leaving 9 bases between. Germline V gene data show CDR1 as SGHRS and CDR2 as YFSETQ. The CDR3 loop spans 12 amino acids.

The table lists this clone with many counts. The observed sequence ends 3 residues before the CDR3 terminus, with the missing tail filled in from the germline J gene. The gene calls are TRBV6-1 and TRBJ1-5; D not certain. The length of the CDR3 is 14 residues. The V and J ends lost 2 bases and 1 base respectively, with 6 bases between them. CDR1 and CDR2 (germline): MNHNS, SASEGT. CDR3 protein: CASSEQASNQPQHF. Partial CDR3 DNA: TGTGCCAGCAGTGAACAGGCGAGCAATCAGCCC.

In this sample, this clone turned up many times. The read is 3 residues too short to cover the CDR3 end, so that end is filled in from the germline J gene. The chain combines TRBV5-1 with TRBJ2-2; no reliable D call. V shed 0 bases and J shed 6 bases, with 9 bases lying between them. Germline V lookup: CDR1 SGHRS, CDR2 YFSETQ. CDR3 length: 14 amino acids. CDR3 protein: CASSLDVVAGELFF. The part of the CDR3 DNA that was read is TGCGCCAGCAGCTTGGACGTGGTAGCCGGGGAG.

This clone was counted at least ten times. From the germline J gene comes the end of the CDR3, since the read stops 3 residues before it. V and J are TRBV30 and TRBJ2-3; TRBD2 agrees at 15 bases. The germline V gene has CDR1 GTSNPN and CDR2 SVGIG (reference sequence). The CDR3 sequence is 14 residues long. The V segment lost 7 bases and the J segment 8 bases; nucleotides outside the gene matches: 7. The CDR3 region is CASGLAGGQGTQYF. The DNA read from the CDR3 is TGTGCCTCCGGACTAGCGGGAGGGCAGGGTACG. The variable domain in full, with the rest retrieved from reference TRBV30 and TRBJ2-3, is SQTIHQWPATLVQPVGSPLSLECTVEGTSNPNLYWYRQAAGRGLQLLFYSVGIGQISSEVPQNLSASRPQDRQFILSSKKLLLSDSGFYLCASGLAGGQGTQYFGPGTRLTVL.

This clone was counted at least ten times. CDR3 amino acids: CSAQRPGYEQYF. The CDR3 DNA, read in part, is TGCAGTGCCCAAAGGCCTGGCTACGAG. The gene calls are TRBV20-1 and TRBJ2-7; D remains unclear. The read ends 3 residues early relative to the CDR3; the germline J gene fills the gap. CDR3 length: 12 residues. The V end lost 6 bases, the J end lost 3 bases, and 12 bases lay between the germline ends. The V gene's germline CDR1 is DFQATT and CDR2 SNEGSKA (reference sequence).

This clone was counted many times. The read falls 3 residues short of the CDR3 end, and the missing part is taken from the germline J gene. The chain links TRBV28 to TRBJ1-6; 7 bases are a match to TRBD1. V shed 6 bases, J shed 11 bases, and the junction held 13 bases outside the gene matches. CDR3 length: 15 residues. Germline CDR1 MDHEN, CDR2 SYDVKM. The sequenced CDR3 bases are TGTGCCAGCAGGCAATCGACAGGGCGGGACCCACCC. It encodes CASRQSTGRDPP. The full CDR3 reads CASRQSTGRDPPLHF. The full variable domain, rest sourced from reference TRBV28 and TRBJ1-6, is DVKVTQSSRYLVKRTGEKVFLECVQDMDHENMFWYRQDPGLGLRLIYFSYDVKMKEKGDIPEGYSVSREKKERFSLILESASTNQTSMYLCASRQSTGRDPPLHFGNGTRLTVT.

Incomplete CDR3 DNA: TGTGCCAGCATGTGGTCTAGCGGGAGGGAAGGGTACGAG. It codes for CASMWSSGREGYE. The whole CDR3 sequence is CASMWSSGREGYEQYF. V is TRBV2 and J is TRBJ2-7; 12 nucleotides match TRBD2. The read terminates 3 residues ahead of where the CDR3 ends, so the germline J gene completes it. Germline values: CDR1 SNHLY, CDR2 FYNNEI. This CDR3 spans 16 amino acids. With V trimmed by 7 bases and J by 4 bases, 11 bases remained unmatched.

This clone showed up many times. The observed sequence ends 3 residues before the CDR3 terminus, with the missing tail filled in from the germline J gene. The J gene is TRBJ1-2, the V gene TRBV18, with a weak D call TRBD1 (5 bases). Deletions cut 5 bases from V and 7 bases from J, with 20 bases between. This CDR3 region has 15 residues. Germline V gene data show CDR1 as KGHSH and CDR2 as LQKENI. CDR3 DNA, as far as it was read: TGTGCCAGCTCATCGGACACCTTGACATTGCGTGGC. Translation gives CASSSDTLTLRG. The entire CDR3 reads CASSSDTLTLRGYTF.

Comments on this clone: The read ends 3 residues shy of where the CDR3 ends; the end is completed using the germline J gene. The chain carries TRBV18 and TRBJ2-7, with D possibly being TRBD2 (5 bases). Germline CDR1 reads KGHSH; CDR2 reads LQKENI. The CDR3 loop spans 12 amino acids. Trimming shortened V by 8 bases and J by 3 bases, and 11 bases separated the two germline ends. CDR3 region: CASPVEGYEQYF. CDR3 bases read: TGTGCCAGCCCAGTCGAGGGCTACGAG.

The sample holds many counts of this clone. CDR3 residues: CASSLAGNSYNEQFF. The DNA read from the CDR3 is TGTGCCAGCAGCCTAGCGGGTAACTCCTACAATGAG. The J gene is TRBJ2-1, the V gene TRBV7-3; 8 bases fit TRBD2. The missing CDR3 end, 3 residues past where the read stops, is filled in from the germline J gene. CDR3 length: 15 residues. Trimming cost V 5 bases and J 0 bases; bases outside gene matches: 3. CDR1 is SGHTA and CDR2 is FQGTGA in the germline V gene.

Turning to this clone: Sequencing ends 3 residues short of the CDR3 end; the germline J gene provides the rest. The rearrangement uses TRBV30 and TRBJ2-7; TRBD2 matches 8 bases. V shed 3 bases and J 6 bases; nucleotides not matched to a gene: 7. The CDR3 runs to 13 residues. Germline values: CDR1 GTSNPN, CDR2 SVGIG (reference sequence). CDR3 DNA (partial): TGTGCCTGGAGAGTAGCGGGAATTAGCGAG. The encoded protein is CAWRVAGISE. The entire CDR3 sequence reads CAWRVAGISEQYF.

This clone was recorded at least ten times. The read stops 3 residues short of the end of the CDR3; the missing end is completed from the germline J gene. The genes are TRBV7-3 and TRBJ2-3; 8 nucleotides align to TRBD2. Germline V lookup: CDR1 SGHTA, CDR2 FQGTGA. Trimming at V came to 5 bases and at J to 1 base, leaving 8 bases not matched to a gene. The CDR3 sequence is 16 residues long. The sequenced CDR3 bases are TGTGCCAGCAGCCCAGGCTCGGGAGGGGGCACAGATACG. It specifies CASSPGSGGGTDT. The CDR3 in full is CASSPGSGGGTDTQYF.

This clone came up many times. The CDR3 end falls 3 residues outside the read, so it is completed with the germline J gene. This rearrangement joins TRBV13 to TRBJ2-7, with 11 bases fitting TRBD2. The CDR3 has 15 residues. With 5 bases clipped from V and 1 base from J, the junction kept 4 bases outside the gene matches. Germline V lookup: CDR1 PRHDT, CDR2 FYEKMQ (reference sequence). CDR3 region: CASSLPSGRSYEQYF. The covered CDR3 bases are TGTGCCAGCAGCCTTCCTAGCGGGAGGTCCTACGAG.

This clone was found many times. Coverage ceases 3 residues before the CDR3 finishes, and the germline J gene fills in the end. The gene calls are TRBV30 and TRBJ1-2, with D perhaps matching TRBD1 (6 bases). CDR3 length: 13 residues. Germline loops: CDR1 GTSNPN, CDR2 SVGIG (reference sequence). Trimming left V 4 bases short and J 7 bases short, with 16 bases between. The CDR3 protein is CAWKGPEQGGYTF. Incomplete CDR3 DNA: TGTGCCTGGAAAGGGCCGGAACAGGGTGGC.

In this sample, this clone turned up many times. The read is 3 residues too short to cover the CDR3 end, so that end is filled in from the germline J gene. This chain uses TRBV10-3 with TRBJ1-4; D call uncertain. The CDR3 contains 14 residues. Germline CDR1 and CDR2: ENHRY and SYGVKD. V lost 0 bases to trimming and J lost 8 bases, with 10 bases between them. The CDR3 spells CAISESGSAEKLFF. CDR3 bases read: TGTGCCATCAGTGAGTCAGGATCAGCGGAAAAA.

This clone was seen ten or more times. The read ends 3 residues shy of where the CDR3 ends; the end is completed using the germline J gene. The chain links TRBV6-2 or TRBV6-3 to TRBJ2-3, with D perhaps matching TRBD2 (6 bases). This CDR3 is built from 15 residues. Germline CDR1 and CDR2: MNHEY and SVGEGT. V was shortened by 8 bases and J by 1 base, with 16 bases between the two germline ends. The sequenced part of the CDR3 DNA is TGTGCCAGCGGCGTCGCGGGATCGCGCACAGATACG. Translation: CASGVAGSRTDT. The CDR3 as a whole reads CASGVAGSRTDTQYF.

This clone was counted many times. The CDR3 extends 3 residues past the end of the read, so its final part is completed from the germline J gene. V usage is TRBV6-2 or TRBV6-3 and J usage is TRBJ2-7; tentative D call: TRBD2 (5 bases). Germline values: CDR1 MNHEY, CDR2 SVGEGT. This CDR3 region has 14 residues. Between the trimmed V and J ends, which lost 7 bases and 3 bases, there was a span of 16 bases. This chain's CDR3 is CASKVDSTGYEQYF. The CDR3 bases that were read are TGTGCCAGCAAGGTGGACTCCACGGGCTACGAG.

This clone was recorded at least ten times. The read ends 3 residues shy of where the CDR3 ends; the end is completed using the germline J gene. The chain links TRBV20-1 to TRBJ2-3; 9 nucleotides match TRBD2. The CDR3 is 13 residues long. The V gene end was trimmed by 3 bases and the J gene end by 6 bases; junction bases not matched to a gene: 4. CDR1 DFQATT and CDR2 SNEGSKA come from the germline V gene (reference sequence). CDR3 DNA (partial): TGCAGTGCTAGTCAGCGGGAGGTTGATACG. This codes for CSASQREVDT. In full, the CDR3 reads CSASQREVDTQYF.

This clone showed up many times. Coverage ceases 3 residues before the CDR3 finishes, and the germline J gene fills in the end. The chain links TRBV5-1 to TRBJ1-2, with 7 bases identical to TRBD1. Germline CDR1 and CDR2: SGHRS and YFSETQ. The V gene end was trimmed by 1 base and the J gene end by 3 bases; junction bases not matched to a gene: 6. The CDR3 is made up of 15 amino acids. CDR3 sequence reads: CASSLIPGQHYGYTF. The DNA read from the CDR3 is TGCGCCAGCAGCTTGATCCCGGGACAGCACTATGGC.

Ten or more counts support this clone. The CDR3 loop reads CASSLTSGSTDTQYF. The CDR3 bases that were read are TGTGCCAGCAGCTTGACTAGCGGGAGTACAGATACG. The chain joins TRBV7-3 to TRBJ2-3; 12 bases are shared with TRBD2. The sequenced fragment ends 3 residues before the CDR3 boundary, so the rest is inferred from the germline J gene. V was clipped by 3 bases and J by 3 bases; unmatched bases: 1. Germline assignment: CDR1 SGHTA and CDR2 FQGTGA. The CDR3 is made up of 15 amino acids.

This clone was picked up many times. CDR3 DNA (partial): TGTGCCAGCAGCCAGAATCCGGGACTAGCGGGAAAAGAGACC. It specifies CASSQNPGLAGKET. In full, the CDR3 is CASSQNPGLAGKETQYF. V and J are TRBV7-3 and TRBJ2-5; TRBD2 aligns across 13 bases. Sequencing ends 3 residues short of the CDR3 end; the germline J gene provides the rest. Germline V gene lookup returns CDR1 SGHTA and CDR2 FQGTGA. J lost 3 bases, V lost 5 bases, and 9 bases had no gene match. There are 17 residues in the CDR3.

This clone was picked up many times. The CDR3 goes on 3 residues after the read ends, and that part is filled in from the germline J gene. The chain employs TRBV18 and TRBJ2-5, with 8 bases fitting TRBD1. The CDR3 sequence is 15 residues long. Losses at the gene ends were 1 base for V and 4 bases for J; bases not matched to a gene: 5. Per the germline V gene, CDR1 is KGHSH and CDR2 is LQKENI. The CDR3 sequence is CASSPLQGVGETQYF. The sequenced part of the CDR3 DNA is TGTGCCAGCTCACCACTACAGGGGGTAGGAGAGACC.